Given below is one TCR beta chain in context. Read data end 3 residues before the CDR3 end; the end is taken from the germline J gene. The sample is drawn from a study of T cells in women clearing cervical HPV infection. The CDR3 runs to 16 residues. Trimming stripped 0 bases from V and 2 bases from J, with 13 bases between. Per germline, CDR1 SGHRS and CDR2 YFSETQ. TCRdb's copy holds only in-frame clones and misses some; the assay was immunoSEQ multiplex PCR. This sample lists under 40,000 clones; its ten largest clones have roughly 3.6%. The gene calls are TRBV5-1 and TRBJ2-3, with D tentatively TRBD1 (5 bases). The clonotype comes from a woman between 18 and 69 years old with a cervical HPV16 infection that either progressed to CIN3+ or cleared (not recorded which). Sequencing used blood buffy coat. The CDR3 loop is CASSLAGQGFTDTQYF. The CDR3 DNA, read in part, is TGCGCCAGCAGCTTGGCAGGTCAGGGATTCACAGATACG.